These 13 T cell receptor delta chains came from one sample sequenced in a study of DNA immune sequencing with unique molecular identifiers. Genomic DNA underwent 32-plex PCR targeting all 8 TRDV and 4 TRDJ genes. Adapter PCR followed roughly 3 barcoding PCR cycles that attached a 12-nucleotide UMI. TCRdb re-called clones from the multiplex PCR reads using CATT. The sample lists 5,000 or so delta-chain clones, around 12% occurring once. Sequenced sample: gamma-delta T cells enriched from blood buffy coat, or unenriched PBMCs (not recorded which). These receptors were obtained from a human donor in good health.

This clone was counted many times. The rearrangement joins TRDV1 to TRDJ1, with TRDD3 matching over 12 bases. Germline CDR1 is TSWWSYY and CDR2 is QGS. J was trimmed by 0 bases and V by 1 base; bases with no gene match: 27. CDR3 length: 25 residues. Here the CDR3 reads CALGEQRIYYTSWGIRKGYTDKLIF. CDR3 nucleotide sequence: TGTGCTCTTGGGGAACAGAGGATATACTACACGTCCTGGGGGATACGAAAGGGTTACACCGATAAACTCATCTTT.

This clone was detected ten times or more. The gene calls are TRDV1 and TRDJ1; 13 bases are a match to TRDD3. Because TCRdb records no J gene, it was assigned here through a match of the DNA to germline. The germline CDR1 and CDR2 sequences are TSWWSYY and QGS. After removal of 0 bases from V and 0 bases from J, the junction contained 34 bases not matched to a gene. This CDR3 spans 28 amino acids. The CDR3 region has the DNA TGTGCTCTTGGGGAACTCCATCTTCCCGACGCCGTTTACTGGGGGATACGCGGCGAAACAAGGGACACCGATAAACTCATCTTT. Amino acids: CALGELHLPDAVYWGIRGETRDTDKLIF.

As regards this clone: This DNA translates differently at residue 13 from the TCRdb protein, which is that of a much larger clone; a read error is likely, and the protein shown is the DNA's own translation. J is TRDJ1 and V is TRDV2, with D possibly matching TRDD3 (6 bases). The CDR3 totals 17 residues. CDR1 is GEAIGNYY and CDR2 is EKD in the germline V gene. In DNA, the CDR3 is TGTGCCTGTGACTCTGTACTGGGACCCTTGTACACCAATAAACTCATCTTT. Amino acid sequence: CACDSVLGPLYTNKLIF.

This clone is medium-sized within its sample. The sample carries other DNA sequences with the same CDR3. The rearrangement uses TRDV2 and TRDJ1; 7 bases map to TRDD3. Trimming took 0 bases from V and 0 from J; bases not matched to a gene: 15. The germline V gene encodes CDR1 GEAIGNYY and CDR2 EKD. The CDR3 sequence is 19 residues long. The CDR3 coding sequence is TGTGCCTGTGACACCATACTGGGGACTCCCGGGAGGTACACCGATAAACTCATCTTT. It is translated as CACDTILGTPGRYTDKLIF.

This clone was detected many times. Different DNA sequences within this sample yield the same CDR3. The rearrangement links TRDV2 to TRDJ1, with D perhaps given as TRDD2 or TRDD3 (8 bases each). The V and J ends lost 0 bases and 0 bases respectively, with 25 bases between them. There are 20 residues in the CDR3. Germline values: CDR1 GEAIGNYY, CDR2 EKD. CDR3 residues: CACDTLLPTALGAYTDKLIF. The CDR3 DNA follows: TGTGCCTGTGACACCCTTCTTCCTACGGCACTGGGGGCTTACACCGATAAACTCATCTTT.

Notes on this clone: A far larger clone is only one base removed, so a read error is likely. Here the CDR3 DNA reads TGTGCAGCAAGCGTGTTCCTACCTCTAGTAGGGGATAGGGGCACCGATAAACTCATCTTT. As protein: CAASVFLPLVGDRGTDKLIF. J is TRDJ1 and V is TRAV29/DV5, with D perhaps being TRDD2 or TRDD3 (7 bases each). The J gene, not given by TCRdb, was assigned here from a germline match of the nucleotide sequence. This CDR3 is 20 amino acids long. The germline V gene has CDR1 NSMFDY and CDR2 ISSIKDK. The V gene lost 0 bases and the J gene lost 1 base, with 28 bases spanning the gap.

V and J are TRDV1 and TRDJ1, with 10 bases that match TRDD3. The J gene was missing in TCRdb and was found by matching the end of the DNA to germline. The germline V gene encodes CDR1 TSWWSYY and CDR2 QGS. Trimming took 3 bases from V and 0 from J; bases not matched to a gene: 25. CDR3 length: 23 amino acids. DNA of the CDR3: TGTGCTCTTGGGGAGACCTTTCCACGTACTGGGGGATCACGGGGGAGGTACACCGATAAACTCATCTTT. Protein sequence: CALGETFPRTGGSRGRYTDKLIF.

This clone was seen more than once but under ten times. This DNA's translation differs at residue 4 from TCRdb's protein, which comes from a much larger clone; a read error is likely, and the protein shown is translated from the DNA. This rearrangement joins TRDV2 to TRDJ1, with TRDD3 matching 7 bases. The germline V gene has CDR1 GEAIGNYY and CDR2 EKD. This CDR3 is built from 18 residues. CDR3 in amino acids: CACHTVSGGSLVPDKLIF. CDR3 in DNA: TGTGCCTGTCACACCGTATCCGGGGGATCCCTGGTGCCCGATAAACTCATCTTT.

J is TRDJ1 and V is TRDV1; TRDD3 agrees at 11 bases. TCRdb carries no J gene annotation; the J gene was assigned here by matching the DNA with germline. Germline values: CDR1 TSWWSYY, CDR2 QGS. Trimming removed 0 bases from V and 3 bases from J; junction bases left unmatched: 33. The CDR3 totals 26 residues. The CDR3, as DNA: TGTGCTCTTGGGGAACTGGGTGCGGTCCTAAACAACTACTGGGGGATATACCCGATACCGGCCGATAAACTCATCTTT. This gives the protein CALGELGAVLNNYWGIYPIPADKLIF.

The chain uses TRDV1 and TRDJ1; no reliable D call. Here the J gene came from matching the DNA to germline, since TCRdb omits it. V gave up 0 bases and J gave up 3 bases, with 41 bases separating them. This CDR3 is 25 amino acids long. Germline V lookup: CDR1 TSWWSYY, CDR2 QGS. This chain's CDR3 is CALGELVPGTRSQTSDTVYSDKLIF. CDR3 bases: TGTGCTCTTGGGGAACTAGTGCCGGGAACGCGTTCCCAGACATCGGACACGGTGTACTCCGATAAACTCATCTTT.

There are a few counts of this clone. Here the CDR3 DNA reads TGTGCAGCAAGCGCTTTTCCTACCCCCATACTGGGGGATACGGGGGACCCCGATAAACTCATCTTT. It translates to CAASAFPTPILGDTGDPDKLIF. This chain connects TRAV29/DV5 to TRDJ1; TRDD3 aligns across 13 bases. The J gene was missing in TCRdb and was found by matching the end of the DNA to germline. J gave up 3 bases and V 0 bases, and 23 bases lay outside the gene matches. The CDR3 has 22 residues. In germline, CDR1 is NSMFDY, CDR2 ISSIKDK.

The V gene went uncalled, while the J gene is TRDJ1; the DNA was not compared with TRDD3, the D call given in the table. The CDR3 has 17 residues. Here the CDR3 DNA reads TGTGCTCTTGGGGACTCCGTGGGACTGGGGGATACGAATAAACTCATCTTT. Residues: CALGDSVGLGDTNKLIF.

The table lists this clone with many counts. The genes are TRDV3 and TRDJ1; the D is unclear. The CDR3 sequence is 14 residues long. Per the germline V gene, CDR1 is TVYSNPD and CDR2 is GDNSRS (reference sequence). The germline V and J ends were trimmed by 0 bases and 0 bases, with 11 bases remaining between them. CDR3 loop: CAFRRGSDTDKLIF. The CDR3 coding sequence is TGTGCCTTTAGGAGAGGTTCCGACACCGATAAACTCATCTTT.